This T cell receptor (beta chain) stems from a study of blood T cell repertoires in COVID-19. Method: immunoSEQ multiplex PCR; TCRdb's copy keeps in-frame clones and lacks some. Of 150,000 to 200,000 clones listed, roughly 79% are singletons. This clone appeared a single time. V lost 5 bases to trimming and J lost 4 bases; unmatched junction nucleotides: 10. Germline CDR1 reads SGHTA; CDR2 reads FQGNSA. The CDR3 loop spans 15 amino acids. The sequencing input was peripheral blood. This clonotype was sampled from a woman of 80 years or more with acute or convalescent COVID-19. The chain recombines TRBV7-2 with TRBJ2-5; 7 bases are shared with TRBD1. CDR3 coding DNA: TGTGCCAGCAGCCTAGGGACGTGGACAGGAGAGACCCAGTACTTC. Translation: CASSLGTWTGETQYF.